A single sample is the source of the 19 T cell receptor beta chains below, sequenced in a study of regulatory T cells in long-lasting Graves disease. Sequencing libraries for TCR beta were prepared with iRepertoire HTBI primers and Arm-PCR of CDR3 regions. One entry per CDR3 protein results from TCRdb running MiXCR on the multiplex PCR reads. The sample holds fewer than 550,000 distinct CDR3 sequences; around 15% are singletons and the top ten take 20% to 25%. Documented time point: newly diagnosed GD, antithyroid drugs for less than 3 months. PBMC RNA served as the TCR library source. Another study also made use of these data, one on T cells in Graves' hyperthyroidism and ophthalmopathy.

Material: peripheral blood mononuclear cells (PBMCs), obtained at new diagnosis, from a patient treated with antithyroid drugs. These receptors all come from a woman aged 35-60 years with Graves disease.

This clonotype came up many times. The chain couples TRBV24-1 to TRBJ1-2; no clear D. Germline V gives CDR1 KGHDR, CDR2 SFDVKD. The V end lost 4 bases, the J end lost 4 bases, and 6 bases lay between the germline ends. The CDR3 contains 12 residues. The CDR3 DNA reads TGTGCCACCAGTGACCCTCTCTATGGCTACACCTTC. Protein sequence: CATSDPLYGYTF.

J is TRBJ1-4 and V is TRBV29-1; TRBD1 is a possible D gene (5 bases). V lost 7 bases, J lost 2 bases, and 14 bases lay in between. Germline assignment: CDR1 SQVTM and CDR2 ANQGSEA. The CDR3 loop spans 14 amino acids. Written as DNA, the CDR3 is TGCAGCGCCCTTCTGGGGGTCACTAATGAAAAACTGTTTTTT. Encoded protein: CSALLGVTNEKLFF. The complete variable domain, with remaining parts taken from reference TRBV29-1 and TRBJ1-4, reads SAVISQKPSRDICQRGTSLTIQCQVDSQVTMMFWYRQQPGQSLTLIATANQGSEATYESGFVIDKFPISRPNLTFSTLTVSNMSPEDSSIYLCSALLGVTNEKLFFGSGTQLSVL.

The sample holds a few counts of this clonotype. This chain joins TRBV6-2 or TRBV6-3 and TRBJ2-3; the D is unclear. This CDR3 has 15 amino acids. CDR1 is MNHEY and CDR2 is SVGEGT in the germline V gene. Trimming took off 0 bases at V and 6 bases at J, with 13 bases between the two ends. The CDR3 DNA reads TGTGCCAGCAGTTACTCGATTCTGGGCTCGGATACGCAGTATTTT. Protein: CASSYSILGSDTQYF.

This clonotype was found a few times. The CDR3 here is CASSYSRQGAYTGELFF. The DNA for the CDR3 is TGTGCCAGCAGTTACTCGAGGCAGGGGGCATACACCGGGGAGCTGTTTTTT. V and J are TRBV6-5 and TRBJ2-2; 8 bases agree with TRBD1. The CDR3 has 17 residues. The germline CDR1 and CDR2 sequences are MNHEY and SVGAGI. V shed 0 bases, J shed 3 bases, and the junction held 6 bases outside the gene matches.

As regards this clonotype: One end of the junction is discordant with germline, which a read error may explain. The gene calls are TRBV11-3 and TRBJ1-1; a weak D match, TRBD1 (5 bases). The CDR3 loop spans 15 amino acids. Per the germline V gene, CDR1 is SGHNT and CDR2 is YENEEA. As DNA, the CDR3 is TGTGCCAGCAGCACCCGGGACGGAGTGAACACTGGAGCTTTCTTT. As protein: CASSTRDGVNTGAFF.

The V and J genes are TRBV2 and TRBJ1-1; 10 nucleotides line up with TRBD1. The CDR3 is 15 residues long. The germline V gene has CDR1 SNHLY and CDR2 FYNNEI. J was trimmed by 7 bases and V by 2 bases; bases with no gene match: 7. As DNA, the CDR3 is TGTGCCAGCAGTGAAAGGACAGGGGGTACCGTTGAAGCTTTCTTT. Amino acids: CASSERTGGTVEAFF.

The J gene is TRBJ2-3, the V gene TRBV14, with a weak D call TRBD2 (7 bases). The germline CDR1 and CDR2 sequences are SGHDN and FVKESK. There are 16 residues in the CDR3. Trimming stripped 5 bases from V and 6 bases from J, with 21 bases between. The CDR3 spells CASSVNRGATLDTQYF. The DNA of the CDR3 is TGTGCCAGCAGCGTAAACCGGGGGGCCACTCTGGATACGCAGTATTTT.

This clonotype has ten or more counts. This chain joins TRBV6-1 and TRBJ2-7; 8 bases align to TRBD1. The CDR3 consists of 14 residues. Per germline, CDR1 MNHNS and CDR2 SASEGT. With 8 bases clipped from V and 4 bases from J, the junction kept 10 bases outside the gene matches. The CDR3 DNA reads TGTGCCAGCGCCCGGGACAGGATAAATTACGAGCAGTACTTC. Protein: CASARDRINYEQYF.

In this sample, this clonotype turned up many times. The chain links TRBV18 to TRBJ1-1, with a tentative D call TRBD1 (6 bases). Germline CDR1 is KGHSH and CDR2 is LQKENI. Trimming stripped 8 bases from V and 0 bases from J, with 13 bases between. The length of the CDR3 is 14 residues. CDR3 protein: CASSPQGMNTEAFF. The CDR3, as DNA: TGTGCCAGCAGCCCACAGGGTATGAACACTGAAGCTTTCTTT.

This clonotype was recorded at least ten times. This rearrangement joins TRBV20-1 to TRBJ2-1; no reliable D call. The germline CDR1 and CDR2 sequences are DFQATT and SNEGSKA (reference sequence). The V end was cut by 7 bases, the J end by 5 bases, with 12 bases between. This CDR3 is built from 12 residues. This chain's CDR3 is CSVPRGNNEQFF. CDR3 nucleotides: TGCAGTGTTCCTAGAGGAAACAATGAGCAGTTCTTC.

The chain links TRBV6-5 to TRBJ2-6; D uncertain. The germline CDR1 and CDR2 sequences are MNHEY and SVGAGI. V was shortened by 2 bases and J by 4 bases, with 3 bases between the two germline ends. The CDR3 extends over 13 amino acids. In DNA, the CDR3 is TGTGCCAGCAGTTACACAGGGGCCAACGTCCTGACTTTC. Encoded protein: CASSYTGANVLTF.

This clonotype was detected ten times or more. The rearrangement joins TRBV29-1 to TRBJ2-5; 7 nucleotides match TRBD2. J lost 5 bases, V lost 7 bases, and 7 bases had no gene match. This CDR3 comprises 12 residues. Germline CDR1 and CDR2: SQVTM and ANQGSEA. The CDR3, as DNA: TGCAGCGCCGGAGACGGGAGGGAGACCCAGTACTTC. The encoded protein is CSAGDGRETQYF.

This clonotype was observed a handful of times. The V and J genes are TRBV19 and TRBJ1-1, with 7 positions matching TRBD1. V lost 3 bases, J lost 4 bases, and 2 bases stayed unmatched. The CDR3 has 13 residues. CDR1 is LNHDA, CDR2 SQIVND, per germline (reference sequence). CDR3 amino acids: CASSMGQFTEAFF. The CDR3 nucleotides are TGTGCCAGTAGTATGGGACAGTTCACTGAAGCTTTCTTT.

This clonotype was recorded many times. The V and J genes are TRBV2 and TRBJ1-5; possible D gene TRBD1, 6 bases. The germline CDR1 and CDR2 sequences are SNHLY and FYNNEI. Trimming stripped 6 bases from V and 4 bases from J, with 10 bases between. The CDR3 runs 13 residues. CDR3: CASSTGPNQPQHF. Written as DNA, the CDR3 is TGTGCCAGCAGCACAGGGCCGAATCAGCCCCAGCATTTT.

The chain combines TRBV12-3 or TRBV12-4 with TRBJ2-3, with D possibly TRBD2 on 6 matching bases. The CDR3 covers 16 residues. Trimming took 6 bases from V and 4 from J, leaving 20 bases between them. CDR3 DNA sequence: TGTGCCAGCAGCCGGGGGACTTACTTCGGCGCAGATACGCAGTATTTT. It specifies CASSRGTYFGADTQYF.

The table lists this clonotype with a few counts. This chain links TRBV6-1 with TRBJ2-7; D possibly corresponds to TRBD1 (5 bases). Germline CDR1 reads MNHNS; CDR2 reads SASEGT. The V gene lost 5 bases and the J gene lost 3 bases, with 11 bases spanning the gap. The CDR3 is 13 amino acids. The CDR3 sequence is CASSPDTNYEQYF. The CDR3 nucleotides are TGTGCCAGCAGTCCGGACACGAACTACGAGCAGTACTTC.

The chain is built from TRBV2 and TRBJ2-5; 11 nucleotides line up with TRBD2. This CDR3 has 15 amino acids. Losses at the gene ends were 6 bases for V and 5 bases for J; bases not matched to a gene: 8. Looked up from germline, CDR1 is SNHLY and CDR2 is FYNNEI. CDR3 sequence: CASSATSGGRETQYF. DNA for the CDR3: TGTGCCAGCAGCGCCACTAGCGGGGGACGGGAGACCCAGTACTTC.

This clonotype was counted many times. J is TRBJ2-1 and V is TRBV6-1; 16 positions match TRBD2. CDR3 length: 14 amino acids. The junction had 10 bases not matched to a gene; V was cut back by 10 bases and J by 13 bases. Per germline, CDR1 MNHNS and CDR2 SASEGT. CDR3 nucleotide sequence: TGTGCCACCCTAGGGACTAGCGGGGGGGCCTATCAGTTCTTC. Its protein is CATLGTSGGAYQFF.

Of note for this clonotype: Mismatch with germline at one junction end may stem from a read error. J is TRBJ2-7 and V is TRBV3-1, with 8 bases lining up with TRBD1. The germline V gene has CDR1 LGHDT and CDR2 YNNKEL (reference sequence). The CDR3 loop spans 14 amino acids. CDR3 coding DNA: TGTGTCAGCAGCCTTGGGACAGGTTCCTACGAGCAGTACTTC. Its translation is CVSSLGTGSYEQYF.